The present T cell receptor beta chain was sequenced within a study of post-analysis software for immune sequencing data. Across the whole study: Secondary progressive, relapsing-remitting and progressive-relapsing multiple sclerosis were among the included disease courses.

Germline V gene data show CDR1 as SGHVS and CDR2 as FNYEAQ. The V gene lost 5 bases and the J gene lost 4 bases, with 9 bases spanning the gap. The CDR3 contains 13 residues. The library was made from cDNA and included unique molecular identifiers. T cells, roughly 0.9 to 11 million of them, yielded roughly 470,000 cDNA molecules. TCRdb used MiXCR to reprocess the PCR reads, holding one entry per CDR3 protein. The repertoire includes approximately 400,000 distinct CDR3 sequences, less than 35% of them detected once, and under 15% sits in the top ten. Study observations and caveats: The five TRBV segments detected at higher frequency in patients than in controls included TRBV5-6, TRBV5-1 and TRBV20-1. People with multiple sclerosis had a significantly lower normalized Chao1 diversity than controls did.

To note about this clonotype: The antigen is not known.

This sequence joins TRBV7-6 and TRBJ1-5; a possible D gene is TRBD1 (5 bases). The source material was blood. The TCR originated in a girl aged 10 to 17 with multiple sclerosis. The CDR3, as DNA: TGTGCCAGCAGCCGGGCAGGGAATCAGCCCCAGCATTTT. Translating gives CASSRAGNQPQHF.